These 14 T cell receptor beta chains came from one sample sequenced in a study of cytomegalovirus exposure and HLA in healthy donors. The PCR used 60 Vbeta and 13 Jbeta primers. Some clones are missing from TCRdb's copy, which holds only in-frame ones; the method was immunoSEQ multiplex PCR. The sample includes some 150,000 clones, around 78% of them seen just once. Input material: PBMCs. Receptor source: a female donor in good health and CMV-seronegative.

This chain uses TRBV29-1 with TRBJ1-2; TRBD1 aligns across 12 bases. This CDR3 is 14 amino acids long. The trim removed 6 bases at V and 6 bases at J, leaving 8 bases unmatched. Germline CDR1 reads SQVTM; CDR2 reads ANQGSEA. The CDR3 DNA is TGCAGCGTCAGCCGGGACAGGGGGCGGGATGGCTACACCTTC. Amino acids: CSVSRDRGRDGYTF. Looking up the rest from reference TRBV29-1 and TRBJ1-2 gives the full variable domain: SAVISQKPSRDICQRGTSLTIQCQVDSQVTMMFWYRQQPGQSLTLIATANQGSEATYESGFVIDKFPISRPNLTFSTLTVSNMSPEDSSIYLCSVSRDRGRDGYTFGSGTRLTVV.

This chain connects TRBV5-8 to TRBJ1-6, with D unclear. CDR1 and CDR2 (germline): SGHTS, YDEGEE. This CDR3 spans 15 amino acids. Trimming cost V 6 bases and J 2 bases, with 12 bases left between them. The CDR3 bases are TGTGCCAGCATCGGTACCGGGGCCTATAATTCACCCCTCCACTTT. It codes for CASIGTGAYNSPLHF.

This chain uses TRBV18 with TRBJ1-3; TRBD1 matches 7 bases. With 2 bases clipped from V and 2 bases from J, the junction kept 6 bases outside the gene matches. This CDR3 region has 16 residues. Germline-derived CDR1 and CDR2 are KGHSH and LQKENI. Here the CDR3 reads CASSPVQGIAGNTIYF. Here the CDR3 DNA reads TGTGCCAGCTCACCAGTACAGGGGATAGCTGGAAACACCATATATTTT.

The chain employs TRBV2 and TRBJ2-3, with 7 positions matching TRBD1. With 5 bases clipped from V and 2 bases from J, the junction kept 7 bases outside the gene matches. This CDR3 is built from 15 residues. Looked up from germline, CDR1 is SNHLY and CDR2 is FYNNEI. The CDR3 loop reads CASSRGQIYTDTQYF. In nucleotides, the CDR3 is TGTGCCAGCAGTCGGGGACAGATTTACACAGATACGCAGTATTTT.

This chain links TRBV7-3 with TRBJ2-1; 7 bases fit TRBD1. The CDR3 contains 13 residues. CDR1 SGHTA and CDR2 FQGTGA come from the germline V gene. With V trimmed by 4 bases and J by 6 bases, 3 bases remained unmatched. For the CDR3, the DNA is TGTGCCAGCAGCTCCCCAGGGGGCAATGAGCAGTTCTTC. Encoded protein: CASSSPGGNEQFF.

J is TRBJ1-6 and V is TRBV12-5; the D is unclear. Germline V lookup: CDR1 LGHNT, CDR2 FRNRAP. Trimming left V 6 bases short and J 12 bases short, with 18 bases between. This CDR3 contains 14 residues. CDR3 sequence reads: CASGADSKARPLHF. The DNA for the CDR3 is TGTGCTAGTGGCGCGGACTCAAAAGCCAGACCCCTCCACTTT.

This clone showed up just a few times. The chain recombines TRBV5-4 with TRBJ2-7; TRBD1 agrees at 7 bases. This CDR3 is built from 14 residues. CDR1 is SGHNT and CDR2 is YYREEE in the germline V gene (reference sequence). J lost 2 bases, V lost 1 base, and 3 bases had no gene match. As DNA, the CDR3 is TGTGCCAGCAGCTTGAATACAGGGGCCTACGAGCAGTACTTC. It codes for CASSLNTGAYEQYF.

This chain connects TRBV28 to TRBJ2-7, with D maybe TRBD2 (6 bases). This CDR3 is 18 amino acids long. Germline-derived CDR1 and CDR2 are MDHEN and SYDVKM. Trimming shortened V by 2 bases and J by 4 bases, and 24 bases separated the two germline ends. In DNA, the CDR3 is TGTGCCAGCAGTTTACCCGGCGGCGGGGTACTGACATCATACGAGCAGTACTTC. Its translation is CASSLPGGGVLTSYEQYF.

The rearrangement uses TRBV2 and TRBJ2-5; perhaps TRBD1 as D (6 bases). Germline-derived CDR1 and CDR2 are SNHLY and FYNNEI. CDR3 length equals 11 residues. Trimming removed 6 bases at V and 13 bases at J, with 15 bases between. The CDR3 DNA is TGTGCCAGCAGCATAACAGGGCCACCGTACTTC. Its protein product is CASSITGPPYF.

Only a few counts were recorded for this clone. The gene calls are TRBV10-1 and TRBJ2-6, with 7 bases fitting TRBD1. V trimming: 4 bases; J trimming: 1 base; junction bases outside the gene matches: 7. CDR3 length: 17 residues. The germline V gene has CDR1 WNHNN and CDR2 SYGVQD (reference sequence). As DNA, the CDR3 is TGCGCCAGCAGTGCCGACAGGGTTCCTTCTGGGGCCAACGTCCTGACTTTC. This sequence encodes CASSADRVPSGANVLTF.

This clone was picked up a small number of times. The chain links TRBV5-6 to TRBJ2-7, with 13 bases identical to TRBD2. V was pared by 5 bases and J by 4 bases, with 6 bases of the junction left unmatched. The CDR3 contains 15 residues. Germline assignment: CDR1 SGHDT and CDR2 YYEEEE. CDR3 DNA: TGTGCCAGCAGTTGGACTAGCGGGAGTGGGTACGAGCAGTACTTC. This codes for CASSWTSGSGYEQYF.

This chain uses TRBV28 with TRBJ2-2; the D gene is possibly TRBD2 (6 bases). Trimming left V 5 bases short and J 0 bases short, with 25 bases between. Germline V gives CDR1 MDHEN, CDR2 SYDVKM. The CDR3 runs 20 residues. Here the CDR3 reads CASSPGAKFDGSSNTGELFF. The CDR3 DNA reads as TGTGCCAGCAGTCCCGGCGCCAAATTCGACGGGAGCTCGAACACCGGGGAGCTGTTTTTT.

This clone was seen only once. The V call is TRBV13, the J call TRBJ2-2, with a possible D match to TRBD1 (5 bases). This CDR3 comprises 15 residues. V was cut by 0 bases and J by 0 bases, with 5 bases left in between. The germline V gene encodes CDR1 PRHDT and CDR2 FYEKMQ (reference sequence). This CDR3 reads CASSLGGPNTGELFF. In DNA form, the CDR3 reads TGTGCCAGCAGCTTAGGGGGGCCGAACACCGGGGAGCTGTTTTTT.

The rearrangement links TRBV4-2 to TRBJ2-5, with a weak D call TRBD2 (6 bases). V lost 5 bases, J lost 5 bases, and 12 bases lay in between. CDR1 is LGHNA and CDR2 is YNFKEQ in the germline V gene. CDR3 length: 13 residues. The DNA of the CDR3 is TGTGCCAGCAGCGGGAGGTCAGGGGAGACCCAGTACTTC. Translated: CASSGRSGETQYF.